This TCR beta chain was retrieved from a study of blood T cell repertoires in COVID-19. Study-wide background: Some COVID-19 samples were acute and others convalescent; all came from the United States, Italy and Spain. Sample material is recorded as cDNA or gDNA derived from T cells, B-cell-depleted T cells, or PBMCs.

A single count supports this clone. CDR3 size: 17 residues. Germline CDR1 reads LGHNA; CDR2 reads YNFKEQ. Trimming took 4 bases from V and 1 from J; bases not matched to a gene: 12. In the source study's methods: From reference gene primer amplification, estimates of nucleated cell counts were derived. The protocol was immunoSEQ multiplex PCR, while the TCRdb copy is restricted to in-frame clones and leaves out a portion. V, J and clone size are taken as reported in that table, and D and trimming were inferred from the DNA itself. The sample lists roughly 180,000 clones, 81% occurring once. It was during active infection that Seattle patients were enrolled and then longitudinally followed.

Sequencing input: peripheral blood. The TCR originated in a woman of 80 years or more with COVID-19, enrolled during active disease. This rearrangement joins TRBV4-2 to TRBJ1-2; 7 bases are shared with TRBD1. CDR3 sequence reads: CASSLRQGPLSNYGYTF. CDR3 coding DNA: TGTGCCAGCAGCCTTCGACAGGGACCCCTGAGTAACTATGGCTACACCTTC.